This entry lists 9 T cell receptor beta chains sequenced from one sample in a study of T cell responses to AZD1222 COVID-19 vaccine. The table came from immunoSEQ multiplex PCR; TCRdb's copy has only in-frame clones and leaves some out. The profile shows around 120,000 clones, roughly 87% of them singletons. The input for sequencing was peripheral blood, taken 28 days after the second AZD1222 dose. These receptors were taken from an adult who received the AZD1222 COVID-19 vaccine.

This sequence joins TRBV7-2 and TRBJ1-5; D is unclear. V lost 4 bases and J 0 bases, leaving 13 bases between the germline ends. CDR1 and CDR2 from the germline V gene are SGHTA and FQGNSA. The CDR3 contains 16 residues. CDR3 nucleotide sequence: TGTGCCAGCAGCTCAGCGGCCACGGATAGCAATCAGCCCCAGCATTTT. This gives the protein CASSSAATDSNQPQHF.

This clone was picked up a small number of times. This chain links TRBV18 with TRBJ1-2; D possibly corresponds to TRBD1 (6 bases). Trimming pared 2 bases from V and 7 bases from J, leaving 20 bases between. This CDR3 comprises 16 residues. Germline CDR1 reads KGHSH; CDR2 reads LQKENI. The CDR3 sequence: CASSPSGPGAFLGYTF. The DNA of the CDR3 is TGTGCCAGCTCACCATCAGGTCCGGGGGCCTTCCTTGGCTACACCTTC. Looking up the rest from reference TRBV18 and TRBJ1-2 gives the full variable domain: NAGVMQNPRHLVRRRGQEARLRCSPMKGHSHVYWYRQLPEEGLKFMVYLQKENIIDESGMPKERFSAEFPKEGPSILRIQQVVRGDSAAYFCASSPSGPGAFLGYTFGSGTRLTVV.

The chain employs TRBV11-2 and TRBJ2-7; 7 nucleotides agree with TRBD2. This CDR3 has 14 residues. The trim removed 5 bases at V and 2 bases at J, leaving 6 bases unmatched. CDR1 and CDR2 from the germline V gene are SGHAT and FQNNGV. CDR3 sequence: CASSRSGTPYEQYF. In DNA form, the CDR3 reads TGTGCCAGCAGCCGGAGCGGGACCCCCTACGAGCAGTACTTC. The full variable domain, rest sourced from reference TRBV11-2 and TRBJ2-7, is EAGVAQSPRYKIIEKRQSVAFWCNPISGHATLYWYQQILGQGPKLLIQFQNNGVVDDSQLPKDRFSAERLKGVDSTLKIQPAKLEDSAVYLCASSRSGTPYEQYFGPGTRLTVT.

The chain joins TRBV5-1 to TRBJ1-2, with D tentatively TRBD1 (5 bases). In germline, CDR1 is SGHRS, CDR2 YFSETQ. V shed 0 bases and J shed 8 bases, with 17 bases lying between them. This CDR3 is built from 15 residues. The chain's CDR3 is CASSLETAGLRGYTF. CDR3 DNA sequence: TGCGCCAGCAGCTTGGAGACAGCCGGCCTTAGGGGCTACACCTTC.

A few counts support this clone. This chain connects TRBV6-4 to TRBJ1-6; D gene ambiguous. Germline assignment: CDR1 MRHNA and CDR2 SNTAGT. The CDR3 is 13 amino acids. The V end lost 6 bases, the J end lost 9 bases, and 12 bases lay between the germline ends. The CDR3 is CASSPGRGSPLHF. DNA of the CDR3: TGTGCCAGCAGCCCCGGCCGGGGTTCACCCCTCCACTTT.

The V and J genes are TRBV7-2 and TRBJ1-2; a weak D match, TRBD1 (5 bases). Per germline, CDR1 SGHTA and CDR2 FQGNSA. The CDR3 extends over 15 amino acids. V shed 2 bases and J shed 7 bases, with 17 bases lying between them. CDR3 amino acids: CASSLYSTGGGGYTF. CDR3 DNA: TGTGCCAGCAGCTTATACAGTACGGGGGGAGGTGGCTACACCTTC.

For the CDR3, the DNA is TGTGCCAGCTCACCACGAGCTGGCGAGGGCTACACCTTC. Translating it yields CASSPRAGEGYTF. The genes are TRBV18 and TRBJ1-2, with unresolved D. The germline V gene has CDR1 KGHSH and CDR2 LQKENI. Trimming left V 1 base short and J 8 bases short, with 11 bases between. This CDR3 is 13 amino acids long. Full variable domain (remainder filled in from reference TRBV18 and TRBJ1-2): NAGVMQNPRHLVRRRGQEARLRCSPMKGHSHVYWYRQLPEEGLKFMVYLQKENIIDESGMPKERFSAEFPKEGPSILRIQQVVRGDSAAYFCASSPRAGEGYTFGSGTRLTVV.

The chain couples TRBV7-3 to TRBJ2-2; D gene ambiguous. The CDR3 covers 15 residues. Trimming cost V 4 bases and J 6 bases, with 15 bases left between them. From germline, CDR1 is SGHTA and CDR2 FQGTGA. The CDR3 loop is CASSSAPGVAGELFF. In DNA, the CDR3 is TGTGCCAGCAGCTCCGCCCCCGGAGTAGCCGGGGAGCTGTTTTTT.

The chain has TRBV19 and TRBJ2-4, with 8 bases lining up with TRBD1. Trimming removed 7 bases from V and 1 base from J; junction bases left unmatched: 6. The CDR3 loop spans 15 amino acids. Germline CDR1 and CDR2: LNHDA and SQIVND (reference sequence). CDR3 loop: CASKVTGDAKNIQYF. DNA for the CDR3: TGTGCCAGTAAGGTGACAGGGGACGCCAAAAACATTCAGTACTTC.